The source of this T cell receptor (beta chain) is a study of T cells in Graves' hyperthyroidism and ophthalmopathy. RNA transcripts yielded amplified TCR beta CDR3 regions. First-round RT-PCR targeting the TCR CDR3 was performed with the HTBI primer set. One entry per CDR3 protein results from TCRdb running MiXCR on the multiplex PCR reads. The sample holds around 400,000 distinct CDR3 sequences, around 25% seen once. The sequenced material came from blood. This TCR derives from a man aged 45-60 years with Graves' hyperthyroidism.

The CDR3: CASSSPPKIYGYTF. The CDR3 DNA follows: TGTGCCAGCAGCTCCCCCCCGAAGATCTATGGCTACACCTTC. The chain carries TRBV7-3 and TRBJ1-2; D is uncertain. V dropped 4 bases and J dropped 4 bases, with 13 bases sitting between them. The germline V gene has CDR1 SGHTA and CDR2 FQGTGA. CDR3 length: 14 amino acids.